The 17 T cell receptor beta chains reported below all come from one sample, sequenced in a study of Graves' ophthalmopathy and Graves' hyperthyroidism. The authors amplified TCR beta CDR3 regions from RNA transcripts. HTBI primers primed a first-round RT-PCR, and a second-round multiplex PCR followed. MiXCR was run by TCRdb on the multiplex PCR reads, yielding one entry per CDR3 protein. The repertoire includes fewer than 20,000 distinct CDR3 sequences, 46% of them detected once, and around 25% sits in the top ten. The specimen sequenced was peripheral blood. The origin of the receptors is a woman between 40 and 55 years old with stable Graves' hyperthyroidism.

J is TRBJ2-7 and V is TRBV11-1; 10 bases align to TRBD2. The CDR3 has 13 residues. V lost 8 bases and J lost 5; bases outside the gene matches: 6. Germline values: CDR1 SGHAT, CDR2 FQDESV (reference sequence). As DNA, the CDR3 is TGTGCCAGCGAGCGGGAGGGGTTCCACGAGCAGTACTTC. Its protein product is CASEREGFHEQYF.

As concerns this clonotype: A junction end diverges from the germline sequence, so it may reflect a read error. The chain joins TRBV10-3 to TRBJ2-7; weak D call: TRBD1 (5 bases). CDR1 ENHRY and CDR2 SYGVKD come from the germline V gene. The CDR3 covers 13 residues. CDR3 sequence (DNA): TGTGCCACCGAAGGGGCAGTCTCCTACGGGCAGTACTTC. Protein sequence: CATEGAVSYGQYF.

This clonotype came up many times. The chain employs TRBV7-8 and TRBJ2-7; 8 bases are shared with TRBD2. Germline CDR1 reads SGHVS; CDR2 reads FQNEAQ. The CDR3 sequence is 16 residues long. V dropped 6 bases and J dropped 6; count of bases not matched to a gene: 16. In nucleotides, the CDR3 is TGTGCCAGCAGAAAAGCGGGGGACTTTTGGATCGGCGAGCAGTACTTC. It codes for CASRKAGDFWIGEQYF. The full variable domain, in which reference TRBV7-8 and TRBJ2-7 provide the parts outside the CDR3, is GAGVSQSPRYKVAKRGQDVALRCDPISGHVSLFWYQQALGQGPEFLTYFQNEAQLDKSGLPSDRFFAERPEGSVSTLKIQRTQQEDSAVYLCASRKAGDFWIGEQYFGPGTRLTVT.

The CDR3 protein is CSARGLLYEQYF. The CDR3 nucleotides read TGCAGTGCTCGAGGGCTCCTCTACGAGCAGTACTTC. The chain uses TRBV20-1 and TRBJ2-7, with D possibly matching TRBD2 (5 bases). The germline V gene has CDR1 DFQATT and CDR2 SNEGSKA (reference sequence). There are 12 residues in the CDR3. V was shortened by 5 bases and J by 3 bases, with 11 bases between the two germline ends.

The J gene is TRBJ1-1, the V gene TRBV7-2; 9 bases match TRBD1. Germline loops: CDR1 SGHTA, CDR2 FQGNSA. V lost 5 bases, J lost 5 bases, and 9 bases stayed unmatched. This CDR3 contains 15 residues. CDR3 region: CASSLRQGERTEAFF. DNA for the CDR3: TGTGCCAGCAGCCTCCGACAGGGGGAGAGGACTGAAGCTTTCTTT.

V gene TRBV2 combines with J gene TRBJ2-5; TRBD2 aligns across 7 bases. V shed 4 bases, J shed 7 bases, and the junction held 3 bases outside the gene matches. The CDR3 is made up of 12 amino acids. CDR1 and CDR2 (germline): SNHLY, FYNNEI. In nucleotides, the CDR3 is TGTGCCAGCAGTGGAGGCGGGGGGACCCAGTACTTC. It is translated as CASSGGGGTQYF.

This chain uses TRBV18 with TRBJ1-2; D is unclear. This CDR3 contains 15 residues. Germline V lookup: CDR1 KGHSH, CDR2 LQKENI. Trimming stripped 3 bases from V and 5 bases from J, with 16 bases between. Here the CDR3 reads CASSPPSGAGYGYTF. The CDR3 bases are TGTGCCAGCTCACCTCCCTCAGGAGCTGGGTATGGCTACACCTTC.

This clonotype came up many times. V is TRBV5-1 and J is TRBJ2-7; TRBD2 matches at 12 bases. V gave up 4 bases and J gave up 2 bases; unmatched junction bases: 7. The CDR3 runs to 16 residues. The V gene's germline CDR1 is SGHRS and CDR2 YFSETQ. The CDR3 coding sequence is TGCGCCAGCAGCCCGACGACTAGCGGGGGAACCTACGAGCAGTACTTC. Translating gives CASSPTTSGGTYEQYF.

The chain couples TRBV7-9 to TRBJ2-1; the D gene could be TRBD1 or TRBD2 (5 bases each). Germline V gene data show CDR1 as SEHNR and CDR2 as FQNEAQ (reference sequence). V dropped 3 bases and J dropped 4 bases, with 13 bases sitting between them. CDR3 length: 15 residues. Written as DNA, the CDR3 is TGTGCCAGCAGCTTCAGAGGGGACGGTTACAATGAGCAGTTCTTC. Translated: CASSFRGDGYNEQFF.

The table lists this clonotype with many counts. One junction end does not reproduce the germline sequence, and a read error may be involved. The CDR3 DNA reads as TGTGCCAGCAGTGAAGGGACTAGCGGGGTCTACGGGCAGTACTTC. It yields the protein CASSEGTSGVYGQYF. The V gene is TRBV6-1, the J gene TRBJ2-7, with 12 bases matching TRBD2. This CDR3 contains 15 residues. Germline CDR1 MNHNS, CDR2 SASEGT.

Concerning this clonotype itself: This clone may be a read error of a much larger clone one base away. V gene TRBV12-3 or TRBV12-4 combines with J gene TRBJ1-1; D is possibly TRBD1 (6 bases). CDR3 length: 13 amino acids. V lost 7 bases to trimming and J lost 6 bases, with 15 bases between them. CDR3 protein: CASITDSNSEAFF. The CDR3 coding sequence is TGTGCCAGCATCACGGACAGTAACTCTGAAGCTTTCTTT.

This clonotype has a count of ten or more. The gene calls are TRBV20-1 and TRBJ2-7; 16 bases match TRBD2. CDR1 and CDR2 (germline): DFQATT, SNEGSKA (reference sequence). The CDR3 totals 15 residues. V lost 3 bases and J lost 2; bases outside the gene matches: 1. This CDR3 reads CSARGTSGGAYEQYF. The CDR3, as DNA: TGCAGTGCTAGGGGGACTAGCGGGGGGGCCTACGAGCAGTACTTC.

For this clonotype: This may be a read error: a much more frequent sequence differs by one nucleotide. The chain carries TRBV4-2 and TRBJ1-2; the D gene is possibly TRBD1 (6 bases). The CDR3 runs to 15 residues. Germline-derived CDR1 and CDR2 are LGHNA and YNFKEQ. In DNA, the CDR3 is TGTGCCGGCAGCCAAGACTCGGGACAACCAAAGGGCTACACCTTC. This sequence encodes CAGSQDSGQPKGYTF.

The chain combines TRBV19 with TRBJ1-1; D is perhaps TRBD1 (5 bases). The V gene's germline CDR1 is LNHDA and CDR2 SQIVND (reference sequence). The CDR3 consists of 16 residues. The V end lost 6 bases, the J end lost 1 base, and 18 bases lay between the germline ends. The CDR3 loop reads CASRTRSGRTNTEAFF. CDR3 in DNA: TGTGCCAGTAGGACTCGCTCGGGACGGACGAACACTGAAGCTTTCTTT.

J is TRBJ2-1 and V is TRBV7-8; 10 bases align to TRBD2. Germline assignment: CDR1 SGHVS and CDR2 FQNEAQ. The ends lost 7 bases at V and 10 bases at J; junction bases unmatched: 13. CDR3 length equals 15 residues. The CDR3 DNA reads as TGTGCCAGCACCCCAGCGGGGGGGCCTTGGGGAGAGCAGTTCTTC. This encodes CASTPAGGPWGEQFF. Full variable domain (missing parts from reference TRBV7-8 and TRBJ2-1): GAGVSQSPRYKVAKRGQDVALRCDPISGHVSLFWYQQALGQGPEFLTYFQNEAQLDKSGLPSDRFFAERPEGSVSTLKIQRTQQEDSAVYLCASTPAGGPWGEQFFGPGTRLTVL.

V is TRBV7-2 and J is TRBJ2-7; 12 bases are shared with TRBD2. Germline values: CDR1 SGHTA, CDR2 FQGNSA. The CDR3 loop spans 15 amino acids. J gave up 7 bases and V 5 bases, and 9 bases lay outside the gene matches. The CDR3 region has the DNA TGTGCCAGCAGCGTTTCACTAGCGGGAGGAGGGGAGCAGTACTTC. It yields the protein CASSVSLAGGGEQYF.

The chain has TRBV24-1 and TRBJ1-5; D gene uncertain. CDR1 KGHDR and CDR2 SFDVKD come from the germline V gene. Trimming stripped 7 bases from V and 3 bases from J, with 12 bases between. The CDR3 loop spans 14 amino acids. This CDR3 reads CATSRGRNNQPQHF. Written as DNA, the CDR3 is TGTGCCACCAGCCGTGGACGTAACAATCAGCCCCAGCATTTT.